The T cell receptor (beta chain) under discussion was sequenced for a study of regulatory T cells in long-lasting Graves disease. Study results and caveats: A reduction in accuracy may have resulted from the small sample size. Newly diagnosed Graves' patients had higher TCR diversity than persistent ones. Persistent disease preferred TRBV28, TRBJ1-2 and TRBJ2-5; new disease, TRBV20-1 and TRBJ2-1.

Construction of the TCR beta libraries employed iRepertoire HTBI primers in conjunction with Arm-PCR of CDR3 regions. TCRdb reprocessed the multiplex PCR reads with MiXCR, giving one entry per CDR3 protein. The sample records around 450,000 distinct CDR3 sequences, approximately 21% being singletons. Time point defined: persistent/refractory GD, antithyroid drugs over 5 years with positive TRAb. The TCR library was made from RNA that had been extracted from PBMCs in TRIzol. Germline CDR1 is MNHEY and CDR2 is SVGEGT. CDR3 size: 16 residues. V lost 2 bases and J lost 5; bases outside the gene matches: 4. There are many counts of this clonotype. Its antigen remains unknown.

This specimen consisted of peripheral blood mononuclear cells (PBMCs), obtained when the disease was refractory, from a patient treated with antithyroid drugs. The chain recombines TRBV6-2 or TRBV6-3 with TRBJ1-6, with 9 bases matching TRBD1. This sequence was found in a female donor with Graves disease. CDR3 DNA: TGTGCCAGCAGTTACACCGGGACAGGGAATAATTCACCCCTCCACTTT. Its translation is CASSYTGTGNNSPLHF.